The 29 T cell receptor beta chains in this list originate from one sample, sequenced in a study of blood T cells in healthy people across ages. Then a second PCR, running about 6 to 12 cycles, was carried out with a sample-barcoded 5' primer and a J-beta primer mix. TCRdb re-called the 5' RACE reads with MiXCR, one entry per CDR3 protein. The sample holds over 1,300,000 distinct CDR3 sequences, almost 60% seen once. Sample: blood. These receptors were obtained from a man younger than 35 in good health.

V is TRBV28 and J is TRBJ2-2, with D possibly matching TRBD1 (5 bases). The V gene's germline CDR1 is MDHEN and CDR2 SYDVKM. V lost 1 base and J 3 bases, leaving 9 bases between the germline ends. The CDR3 is made up of 15 amino acids. The CDR3 DNA follows: TGTGCCAGCAGTTTATCCCAGGGTTACACCGGGGAGCTGTTTTTT. Its translation: CASSLSQGYTGELFF.

The chain employs TRBV7-2 and TRBJ2-5; D is unclear. Trimming took 4 bases from V and 2 from J, leaving 11 bases between them. The CDR3 runs to 14 residues. Germline V CDR1 and CDR2: SGHTA, FQGNSA. The CDR3 sequence: CASSSGPRQETQYF. CDR3 bases: TGTGCCAGCAGCTCTGGGCCAAGGCAAGAGACCCAGTACTTC.

This sequence joins TRBV28 and TRBJ2-6; D perhaps matches TRBD1 (8 bases). The CDR3 length is 14 residues. The germline CDR1 and CDR2 sequences are MDHEN and SYDVKM. The germline V and J ends were trimmed by 6 bases and 9 bases, with 15 bases remaining between them. CDR3 DNA: TGTGCCAGCAGGGAAGCGGGACAGGTCAACGTCCTGACTTTC. Its protein product is CASREAGQVNVLTF.

The rearrangement joins TRBV12-3 or TRBV12-4 to TRBJ1-2; TRBD1 matches at 10 bases. V shed 5 bases and J 4 bases; nucleotides not matched to a gene: 10. The CDR3 runs 16 residues. The CDR3 DNA is TGTGCCAGCAGTCCTTACCGGGACAGGGGAGGCTATGGCTACACCTTC. Protein: CASSPYRDRGGYGYTF.

This clonotype was counted only a few times. CDR3 in DNA: TGTGCCAGCCAACTAGGAAGAGAGACCCAGTACTTC. Amino acids: CASQLGRETQYF. The chain employs TRBV12-3 or TRBV12-4 and TRBJ2-5, with D possibly matching TRBD2 (5 bases). The CDR3 length is 12 residues. V was trimmed by 8 bases and J by 4 bases, leaving 11 bases between them.

This chain uses TRBV12-3 or TRBV12-4 with TRBJ1-5; 9 bases are shared with TRBD1. The V and J ends lost 3 bases and 5 bases, in that order; junction bases with no gene match: 8. This CDR3 contains 16 residues. CDR3 sequence reads: CASSFGTGGADQPQHF. The CDR3 DNA reads as TGTGCCAGCAGTTTTGGTACAGGGGGCGCGGATCAGCCCCAGCATTTT.

This clonotype came up a few times. The chain joins TRBV6-6 to TRBJ2-6; TRBD2 matches 10 bases. This CDR3 has 17 residues. J gave up 2 bases and V 6 bases, and 7 bases lay outside the gene matches. Looked up from germline, CDR1 is MNHNY and CDR2 is SVGAGI (reference sequence). The CDR3 DNA is TGTGCCAGCAGATTAGCGGGGGGTCCGACTGGGGCCAACGTCCTGACTTTC. Translation: CASRLAGGPTGANVLTF.

V usage is TRBV15 and J usage is TRBJ1-2, with D hard to call. The germline V and J ends were trimmed by 0 bases and 4 bases, with 9 bases remaining between them. In germline, CDR1 is LNHNV, CDR2 YYDKDF (reference sequence). The length of the CDR3 is 14 residues. The CDR3 here is CATSRDGRSYGYTF. The CDR3 nucleotides are TGTGCCACCAGCAGAGATGGCAGGTCCTATGGCTACACCTTC. Full variable domain (outside the CDR3, taken from reference TRBV15 and TRBJ1-2): DAMVIQNPRYQVTQFGKPVTLSCSQTLNHNVMYWYQQKSSQAPKLLFHYYDKDFNNEADTPDNFQSRRPNTSFCFLDIRSPGLGDTAMYLCATSRDGRSYGYTFGSGTRLTVV.

In its sample, this clonotype was seen a few times. The chain has TRBV20-1 and TRBJ2-4; no clear D. Germline V gene data show CDR1 as DFQATT and CDR2 as SNEGSKA (reference sequence). The CDR3 runs to 15 residues. V dropped 0 bases and J dropped 5 bases, with 14 bases sitting between them. CDR3 in amino acids: CSARDSWEIENIQYF. CDR3 sequence (DNA): TGCAGTGCTAGAGATAGTTGGGAAATCGAAAACATTCAGTACTTC.

This rearrangement joins TRBV2 to TRBJ2-7, with D tentatively TRBD1 (6 bases). Germline lookup yields CDR1 SNHLY and CDR2 FYNNEI. The CDR3 is made up of 14 amino acids. V was trimmed by 6 bases and J by 2 bases, leaving 14 bases between them. The CDR3 loop is CASRDPGVTYEQYF. CDR3 sequence (DNA): TGTGCCAGCAGAGATCCAGGGGTTACCTACGAGCAGTACTTC.

This rearrangement joins TRBV6-2 or TRBV6-3 to TRBJ2-3; D could derive from TRBD1 or TRBD2 (5 bases each). Germline CDR1 is MNHEY and CDR2 is SVGEGT. V was cut by 4 bases and J by 3 bases, with 17 bases left in between. The CDR3 has 16 amino acids. The CDR3 loop is CASSFTPGTMTDTQYF. CDR3 bases: TGTGCCAGCAGTTTTACCCCGGGGACGATGACAGATACGCAGTATTTT.

This chain connects TRBV4-3 to TRBJ1-2, with D unresolved. The V end lost 3 bases, the J end lost 8 bases, and 13 bases lay between the germline ends. The CDR3 loop spans 13 amino acids. Germline assignment: CDR1 LGHNA and CDR2 YSLEER. The CDR3 region is CASSQMEGRGYTF. DNA of the CDR3: TGCGCCAGCAGCCAGATGGAGGGTCGAGGCTACACCTTC.

The CDR3 nucleotides read TGTGCCAGCAGTTCAGGGGCCCAGGGGATCAATCAGCCCCAGCATTTT. This translates into CASSSGAQGINQPQHF. The chain is built from TRBV6-6 and TRBJ1-5, with a tentative D call TRBD1 (6 bases). CDR1 MNHNY and CDR2 SVGAGI come from the germline V gene (reference sequence). The CDR3 is 16 amino acids. V lost 4 bases and J 3 bases, leaving 16 bases between the germline ends.

The chain couples TRBV20-1 to TRBJ2-5, with D unclear. The ends were cut back, 3 bases at V and 2 bases at J, with 10 bases in the middle. This CDR3 has 13 residues. Germline values: CDR1 DFQATT, CDR2 SNEGSKA (reference sequence). This chain's CDR3 is CSARGSFQETQYF. The CDR3 nucleotides are TGCAGTGCTAGGGGCAGCTTTCAAGAGACCCAGTACTTC.

This rearrangement joins TRBV28 to TRBJ1-5, with TRBD1 as a possible D gene (6 bases). Trimming stripped 3 bases from V and 6 bases from J, with 12 bases between. The CDR3 spans 14 residues. The germline CDR1 and CDR2 sequences are MDHEN and SYDVKM. The CDR3: CASSFQQGRQPQHF. The CDR3 nucleotides are TGTGCCAGCAGTTTTCAACAGGGTCGTCAGCCCCAGCATTTT.

The chain employs TRBV3-1 and TRBJ1-2; D is unresolved. V lost 0 bases and J lost 6, with 14 bases in between. The germline CDR1 and CDR2 sequences are LGHDT and YNNKEL (reference sequence). The CDR3 has 15 residues. CDR3 in DNA: TGTGCCAGCAGCCAAGATATCACTCCACGGGATGGCTACACCTTC. Encoded protein: CASSQDITPRDGYTF.

The gene calls are TRBV5-1 and TRBJ2-3; either TRBD1 or TRBD2 may supply D (5 bases each). V was cut by 3 bases and J by 5 bases, with 16 bases left in between. CDR3 length: 15 amino acids. Germline assignment: CDR1 SGHRS and CDR2 YFSETQ. CDR3 region: CASSWANEGKDTQYF. Written as DNA, the CDR3 is TGCGCCAGCAGCTGGGCCAATGAGGGGAAAGATACGCAGTATTTT. The full variable domain, its missing parts supplied by reference TRBV5-1 and TRBJ2-3, is KAGVTQTPRYLIKTRGQQVTLSCSPISGHRSVSWYQQTPGQGLQFLFEYFSETQRNKGNFPGRFSGRQFSNSRSEMNVSTLELGDSALYLCASSWANEGKDTQYFGPGTRLTVL.

The chain has TRBV9 and TRBJ2-3; maybe TRBD2 (5 bases). The CDR3 spans 16 residues. CDR1 SGDLS and CDR2 YYNGEE come from the germline V gene. Between the trimmed V and J ends, which lost 7 bases and 5 bases, there was a span of 23 bases. The chain's CDR3 is CASSYMTEVLGDTQYF. The CDR3 nucleotides are TGTGCCAGCTCCTACATGACGGAGGTTTTAGGAGATACGCAGTATTTT.

This chain links TRBV4-2 with TRBJ1-1; the D gene is possibly TRBD1 (6 bases). The ends were cut back, 2 bases at V and 5 bases at J, with 18 bases in the middle. Per germline, CDR1 LGHNA and CDR2 YNFKEQ. The CDR3 is 16 residues long. CDR3 in DNA: TGTGCCAGCAGCCAATACAGGGCGCAGGGAATAACTGAAGCTTTCTTT. Encoded protein: CASSQYRAQGITEAFF.

The rearrangement uses TRBV18 and TRBJ2-1; D uncertain. Per the germline V gene, CDR1 is KGHSH and CDR2 is LQKENI. CDR3 length: 14 residues. Deletions cut 3 bases from V and 0 bases from J, with 6 bases between. DNA of the CDR3: TGTGCCAGCTCACCGCACCACTCCTACAATGAGCAGTTCTTC. Amino acids: CASSPHHSYNEQFF.

This clonotype has only a few counts. The chain recombines TRBV4-1 with TRBJ1-5; D is undetermined. The CDR3 loop spans 13 amino acids. V lost 1 base to trimming and J lost 2 bases, with 3 bases between them. Germline V gene lookup returns CDR1 MGHRA and CDR2 YSYEKL. The chain's CDR3 is CASSQVRNQPQHF. The CDR3 DNA follows: TGCGCCAGCAGCCAAGTTCGCAATCAGCCCCAGCATTTT.

The genes are TRBV20-1 and TRBJ2-4; TRBD1 matches 7 bases. With the DNA end fitting TRBJ2-5 better, the J assignment may be wrong. The germline gives CDR1 DFQATT, CDR2 SNEGSKA (reference sequence). The length of the CDR3 is 14 residues. The chain's CDR3 is CSAARTGIQETQYF. The CDR3 nucleotides read TGCAGTGCTGCGAGGACAGGAATCCAAGAGACCCAGTACTTC.

V gene TRBV20-1 combines with J gene TRBJ2-3; D is unresolved. The length of the CDR3 is 14 residues. The V end lost 6 bases, the J end lost 1 base, and 14 bases lay between the germline ends. The germline V gene encodes CDR1 DFQATT and CDR2 SNEGSKA (reference sequence). CDR3 DNA sequence: TGCAGTGCCGCGGACCAGCCCCGCACAGATACGCAGTATTTT. It is translated as CSAADQPRTDTQYF.

This chain joins TRBV2 and TRBJ1-5, with D uncertain. The germline CDR1 and CDR2 sequences are SNHLY and FYNNEI. This CDR3 is built from 15 residues. Between the trimmed V and J ends, which lost 6 bases and 2 bases, there was a span of 14 bases. The CDR3 reads CASRYSGIGNQPQHF. The CDR3 bases are TGTGCCAGCAGATACAGTGGGATTGGCAATCAGCCCCAGCATTTT. The variable domain in full, completed from reference TRBV2 and TRBJ1-5, reads EPEVTQTPSHQVTQMGQEVILRCVPISNHLYFYWYRQILGQKVEFLVSFYNNEISEKSEIFDDQFSVERPDGSNFTLKIRSTKLEDSAMYFCASRYSGIGNQPQHFGDGTRLSIL.

The table lists this clonotype with a few counts. The chain joins TRBV2 to TRBJ2-1; D is undetermined. The V gene's germline CDR1 is SNHLY and CDR2 FYNNEI. V lost 7 bases and J lost 3, with 10 bases in between. This CDR3 is 13 amino acids long. The CDR3 protein is CASTETVYNEQFF. The CDR3 DNA reads as TGTGCCAGCACCGAGACTGTCTACAATGAGCAGTTCTTC.

The chain combines TRBV5-5 with TRBJ2-4; D is unresolved. The end of the DNA fits TRBJ2-7 better, so the J call may be wrong. Germline assignment: CDR1 SGHKS and CDR2 YYEKEE (reference sequence). The CDR3 is made up of 13 amino acids. The chain's CDR3 is CASSFSPSDEQYF. DNA for the CDR3: TGTGCCAGCAGCTTTTCACCCAGCGACGAGCAGTACTTC.

The chain couples TRBV29-1 to TRBJ2-5; 13 bases agree with TRBD2. The germline CDR1 and CDR2 sequences are SQVTM and ANQGSEA. The ends lost 8 bases at V and 1 base at J; junction bases unmatched: 13. The CDR3 covers 17 residues. The CDR3 loop reads CSHGGTSGKWAQETQYF. The CDR3, as DNA: TGCAGCCATGGGGGGACTAGCGGGAAGTGGGCCCAAGAGACCCAGTACTTC.

This clonotype was observed a handful of times. This rearrangement joins TRBV20-1 to TRBJ2-1; 9 bases fit TRBD2. The J call is uncertain, as TRBJ2-7 better fits the DNA end. CDR3 length: 15 residues. The germline V gene encodes CDR1 DFQATT and CDR2 SNEGSKA (reference sequence). The CDR3 DNA sequence: TGCAGTGTTACGAGCCTAGCGGGACTTATCTACGAGCAGTACTTC. It codes for CSVTSLAGLIYEQYF.

This clonotype was counted between two and nine times. The chain couples TRBV5-5 to TRBJ1-4, with D possibly TRBD1 on 6 matching bases. V was clipped by 2 bases and J by 11 bases, with 19 bases between them. Germline CDR1 reads SGHKS; CDR2 reads YYEKEE (reference sequence). CDR3 size: 15 residues. This CDR3 reads CASSFLDREARKLFF. The CDR3 DNA reads TGTGCCAGCAGCTTCCTGGACAGAGAGGCGCGGAAACTGTTTTTT.